This T cell receptor beta chain was sequenced in a study of CD8+ T cells in alopecia areata. Study results and limitations: Lesional scalp exceeded normal scalp in clonality, especially in alopecia totalis/universalis.

Isolated RNA was reverse transcribed into cDNA used as the sequencing template. Some clones are missing from TCRdb's copy, which holds only in-frame ones; the method was immunoSEQ multiplex PCR. The data hold 120,000 or so clones, with about 57% observed a single time. The CDR3 has 12 residues. V lost 8 bases and J lost 9, with 16 bases in between. This clone has more than one count but fewer than ten. Its target is unknown. The source material was CD4+ T cells sorted from blood, sampled at week 0. The TCR originated in a human donor with alopecia areata. This chain connects TRBV23-1 to TRBJ1-1; D may be TRBD1 (6 bases). TRBV23-1 is flagged as an ORF with uncertain function. The CDR3: CASGGSQGKAFF. The CDR3 coding sequence is TGCGCCAGCGGGGGATCACAGGGTAAAGCTTTCTTT.